This entry concerns a single TCR beta chain. The target antigen is unknown. The record originates from a study of siplizumab effects on memory and regulatory T cells. Study-level results: Most alloreactive clones went unmapped to unstimulated subsets; only a minor fraction mapped.

The method was immunoSEQ multiplex PCR; TCRdb's version includes in-frame clones alone and lacks a portion of them. The sample records 90,000 to 150,000 clones, just over 90% being singletons. Sequenced sample: non-Treg CD4+ T cells sorted from blood. The TCR sequence derives from a human donor in good health.

The CDR3 coding sequence is TGTGCCAGCAGCTTAGGTCGACTAGCGGGGGGGCCCAGCGAGCAGTACTTC. Protein product: CASSLGRLAGGPSEQYF. V usage is TRBV7-2 and J usage is TRBJ2-7, with TRBD2 matching 14 bases. The ends lost 1 base at V and 6 bases at J; junction bases unmatched: 8. The V gene's germline CDR1 is SGHTA and CDR2 FQGNSA. This CDR3 region has 17 residues.